This entry features one TCR beta chain sequence. These data come from a study of T cell clones after liver transplantation. The data were produced by immunoSEQ multiplex PCR, yet TCRdb's version contains in-frame clones alone and is incomplete. This sample has approximately 22,000 clones, with 85% to 95% found just once. The ends were cut back, 0 bases at V and 6 bases at J, with 13 bases in the middle. Germline V lookup: CDR1 SGHDT, CDR2 YYEEEE. The CDR3 loop spans 14 amino acids. This specimen was CD8+ T cells from blood, taken roughly 26 months after liver transplant. The chain joins TRBV5-6 to TRBJ2-7; D call uncertain. The receptor comes from a human patient who received a liver transplant. Some of these T cells may belong to the graft donor. In DNA form, the CDR3 reads TGTGCCAGCAGCTTGGCGGGTATCCGAGGCGAGCAGTACTTC. Its protein product is CASSLAGIRGEQYF.